A single sample gave rise to the 17 T cell receptor beta chains below, sequenced in a study of blood T cell repertoires in COVID-19. Method: immunoSEQ multiplex PCR; TCRdb's copy keeps in-frame clones and lacks some. The repertoire holds 140,000 to 150,000 clones, 80% seen once, with roughly 3.6% in the top ten. Material: peripheral blood. The source of these receptors is a man between 70 and 80 years old who had recovered from COVID-19.

This sequence joins TRBV30 and TRBJ1-4; the D gene is possibly TRBD1 (5 bases). Trimming stripped 4 bases from V and 7 bases from J, with 13 bases between. This CDR3 is built from 13 residues. Germline CDR1 and CDR2: GTSNPN and SVGIG (reference sequence). The CDR3 DNA sequence: TGTGCCTGGACCCGGGGGGGAGGTGAAAAACTGTTTTTT. Translation: CAWTRGGGEKLFF.

This clone was observed a single time. J is TRBJ2-7 and V is TRBV7-2; D perhaps matches TRBD1 (6 bases). The CDR3 runs to 14 residues. V was trimmed by 2 bases and J by 3 bases, leaving 11 bases between them. Germline assignment: CDR1 SGHTA and CDR2 FQGNSA. This chain's CDR3 is CASSLSWTVYEQYF. In nucleotides, the CDR3 is TGTGCCAGCAGCTTATCCTGGACAGTCTACGAGCAGTACTTC.

The rearrangement links TRBV12-3 or TRBV12-4 to TRBJ1-2, with TRBD1 as a possible D gene (6 bases). This CDR3 has 13 amino acids. V lost 6 bases and J 4 bases, leaving 12 bases between the germline ends. DNA of the CDR3: TGTGCCAGCAGCCGACAGGCTGTCTATGGCTACACCTTC. Encoded protein: CASSRQAVYGYTF.

The gene calls are TRBV2 and TRBJ2-3; TRBD1 matches at 9 bases. The CDR3 sequence is 15 residues long. V lost 6 bases, J lost 0 bases, and 4 bases stayed unmatched. Germline CDR1 reads SNHLY; CDR2 reads FYNNEI. The CDR3 spells CASRGQGLSTDTQYF. CDR3 DNA: TGTGCCAGCAGGGGACAGGGATTAAGCACAGATACGCAGTATTTT. Drawing the rest from reference TRBV2 and TRBJ2-3, the complete variable domain is EPEVTQTPSHQVTQMGQEVILRCVPISNHLYFYWYRQILGQKVEFLVSFYNNEISEKSEIFDDQFSVERPDGSNFTLKIRSTKLEDSAMYFCASRGQGLSTDTQYFGPGTRLTVL.

The chain recombines TRBV7-3 with TRBJ2-1; the match to TRBD1 covers 10 bases. The V gene's germline CDR1 is SGHTA and CDR2 FQGTGA. CDR3 length: 16 amino acids. The V gene end was trimmed by 2 bases and the J gene end by 5 bases; junction bases not matched to a gene: 6. Here the CDR3 reads CASSLQRQGANNEQFF. Here the CDR3 DNA reads TGTGCCAGCAGCTTACAGCGACAGGGGGCCAACAATGAGCAGTTCTTC.

The chain employs TRBV2 and TRBJ2-7; possibly TRBD1 for D (5 bases). Per the germline V gene, CDR1 is SNHLY and CDR2 is FYNNEI. The CDR3 runs to 13 residues. Trimming cost V 7 bases and J 5 bases, with 15 bases left between them. Here the CDR3 DNA reads TGTGCCAGCACTGAGGATAAGGGGAACGAGCAGTACTTC. Translation gives CASTEDKGNEQYF.

This chain connects TRBV4-3 to TRBJ2-4; 8 nucleotides align to TRBD1. With V trimmed by 0 bases and J by 0 bases, 16 bases remained unmatched. CDR1 and CDR2 from the germline V gene are LGHNA and YSLEER. This CDR3 has 21 amino acids. CDR3 sequence (DNA): TGCGCCAGCAGCCAAGATTTTAACAGGGGGGCTTCTAACCGAGCCAAAAACATTCAGTACTTC. Translating it yields CASSQDFNRGASNRAKNIQYF.

Only one count was recorded for this clone. CDR3 DNA: TGTGCCAGCAGCCCTGAGGTAGCGGGGCCCTACGAGCAGTACTTC. This gives the protein CASSPEVAGPYEQYF. The chain joins TRBV3-1 (or the pseudogene TRBV3-2) to TRBJ2-7; 8 bases line up with TRBD2. This CDR3 has 15 amino acids. The germline V gene encodes CDR1 LGHDT and CDR2 YNNKEL (reference sequence). V shed 4 bases, J shed 2 bases, and the junction held 7 bases outside the gene matches.

The rearrangement joins TRBV9 to TRBJ2-1; 8 bases match TRBD2. V lost 5 bases, J lost 0 bases, and 4 bases stayed unmatched. The CDR3 loop spans 15 amino acids. Germline V CDR1 and CDR2: SGDLS, YYNGEE. The CDR3 protein is CASSPREGSYNEQFF. DNA for the CDR3: TGTGCCAGCAGTCCTCGGGAGGGCTCCTACAATGAGCAGTTCTTC.

The V gene is TRBV18, the J gene TRBJ2-2, with D unclear. Trimming took 2 bases from V and 7 from J, leaving 8 bases between them. CDR1 is KGHSH, CDR2 LQKENI, per germline. The CDR3 runs 13 residues. The chain's CDR3 is CASSPFEVGELFF. The CDR3 nucleotides are TGTGCCAGCTCACCATTTGAGGTCGGGGAGCTGTTTTTT.

The rearrangement links TRBV5-6 to TRBJ2-1; 7 bases match TRBD2. The ends lost 2 bases at V and 0 bases at J; junction bases unmatched: 5. From germline, CDR1 is SGHDT and CDR2 YYEEEE. The CDR3 has 16 residues. In DNA, the CDR3 is TGTGCCAGCAGCTTTTGGCGGGGGACCTCCTACAATGAGCAGTTCTTC. Protein sequence: CASSFWRGTSYNEQFF. Based on the CDR3 plus reference TRBV5-6 and TRBJ2-1, the full variable domain is DAGVTQSPTHLIKTRGQQVTLRCSPKSGHDTVSWYQQALGQGPQFIFQYYEEEERQRGNFPDRFSGHQFPNYSSELNVNALLLGDSALYLCASSFWRGTSYNEQFFGPGTRLTVL.

The chain joins TRBV25-1 to TRBJ2-3, with 13 bases that match TRBD2. Looked up from germline, CDR1 is MGHDK and CDR2 is SYGVNS. J lost 2 bases, V lost 5 bases, and 4 bases had no gene match. This CDR3 has 16 residues. The CDR3 spells CASSSGLAGLTDTQYF. The CDR3 nucleotides read TGTGCCAGCAGTTCGGGACTAGCGGGGCTCACAGATACGCAGTATTTT.

The chain has TRBV24-1 and TRBJ1-4; D gene ambiguous. Germline lookup yields CDR1 KGHDR and CDR2 SFDVKD. The CDR3 is 14 residues long. The germline V and J ends were trimmed by 9 bases and 7 bases, with 17 bases remaining between them. The CDR3: CATPRSGLFEKLFF. As DNA, the CDR3 is TGTGCCACCCCTCGTAGCGGGCTATTTGAAAAACTGTTTTTT.

The V and J genes are TRBV10-1 and TRBJ2-2; 10 nucleotides align to TRBD1. The V gene's germline CDR1 is WNHNN and CDR2 SYGVQD (reference sequence). V trimming: 5 bases; J trimming: 3 bases; junction bases outside the gene matches: 3. The CDR3 totals 15 residues. CDR3 bases: TGCGCCAGCAGTCCGGGACAGGGGTACACCGGGGAGCTGTTTTTT. Protein: CASSPGQGYTGELFF.

Here the CDR3 DNA reads TGTGCCAGCAGCTTCGCCCCAGGGGCACGAGAGCAGTTCTTC. The encoded protein is CASSFAPGAREQFF. V is TRBV7-6 and J is TRBJ2-1, with TRBD1 as a possible D gene (6 bases). CDR3 length equals 14 residues. Germline lookup yields CDR1 SGHVS and CDR2 FNYEAQ. The V and J ends lost 3 bases and 10 bases respectively, with 16 bases between them.

The gene calls are TRBV2 and TRBJ2-7; D remains ambiguous. Trimming shortened V by 5 bases and J by 4 bases, and 12 bases separated the two germline ends. This CDR3 is built from 13 residues. Germline CDR1 reads SNHLY; CDR2 reads FYNNEI. CDR3 in DNA: TGTGCCAGCAGTTTCCAGGCTAAGTACGAGCAGTACTTC. Protein: CASSFQAKYEQYF.

This chain joins TRBV21-1 and TRBJ1-6; TRBD1 is the table's D call, not checked against the DNA. TRBV21-1 has pseudogene status. The CDR3 runs 17 residues. Written as DNA, the CDR3 is TGTGCCAGCAGCTCTGGGACAGGGAGCTCCTATAATTCACCCCTCCACTTT. As protein: CASSSGTGSSYNSPLHF.